Here is one T cell receptor beta chain with its context. This sample stems from a study of blood T cell repertoires in COVID-19. The table came from immunoSEQ multiplex PCR; TCRdb's copy has only in-frame clones and leaves some out. Here the sample spans 250,000 to 300,000 clones, approximately 81% being singletons. Enrolled through a virtual design, the participants were between about 18 and 100 years of age and came from under 25 US areas. The CDR3 totals 14 residues. The V end lost 0 bases, the J end lost 4 bases, and 13 bases lay between the germline ends. Germline V gene lookup returns CDR1 GTSNPN and CDR2 SVGIG (reference sequence).

The source material was PBMCs or T cells enriched from blood (not recorded which). The chain recombines TRBV30 with TRBJ2-7; D may be TRBD2 (6 bases). The receptor was derived from a woman aged 45 to 65 who had been exposed to COVID-19. The CDR3 loop reads CAWSVHGGIYEQYF. The DNA of the CDR3 is TGTGCCTGGAGTGTACACGGGGGTATATACGAGCAGTACTTC.